Listed below are T cell receptor beta chains from one sample, sequenced in a study of shared clonotypes between healthy human individuals. TCRdb keeps only in-frame clones here, not all; method: immunoSEQ multiplex PCR. The sample holds over 950,000 clones; around three quarters are singletons and the top ten take about 0.89%. Sequencing was done on a sample of memory CD4+ T cells from PBMCs. The receptor source for this set is a man aged 18 to 30 in good health. Some clones in this sample may be carry-over from other donors' samples. Both conserved end residues are part of each CDR3. A D gene is named only where the DNA matches it firmly.

v_call	j_call	d_call	cdr3_aa
TRBV18	TRBJ2-7	TRBD1	CASSPGQFHEQYF
TRBV5-4	TRBJ2-5	TRBD1	CASGRQGGLGETQYF
TRBV7-9	TRBJ2-6	NA	CASSFTHSGANVLTF
TRBV5-1	TRBJ2-2	NA	CASSLRRSNTGELFF
TRBV28	TRBJ2-2	NA	CASSLQTGELFF
TRBV5-1	TRBJ2-1	NA	CASSLAGNEQFF
TRBV28	TRBJ2-7	TRBD2	CASTGAGGLYEQYF
TRBV28	TRBJ1-3	TRBD1	CAIRGAAGNTIYF
TRBV30	TRBJ1-3	NA	CAWEGKGGSGNTIYF
TRBV30	TRBJ1-1	TRBD1	CAWRGLGQGTEAFF
TRBV4-2	TRBJ2-6	TRBD2	CASSQGWGGSGANVLTF
TRBV5-4	TRBJ2-3	NA	CASSLGGTSTDTQYF
TRBV2	TRBJ2-7	NA	CASRPTGPAWGEQYF
TRBV5-4	TRBJ2-2	NA	CASSWGVTGELFF
TRBV27	TRBJ2-3	TRBD2	CASSLTSGSTDTQYF
TRBV18	TRBJ2-3	NA	CASSPGTLPDTQYF
TRBV5-1	TRBJ2-1	NA	CASSLGAGTPYNEQFF
TRBV29-1	TRBJ2-5	TRBD2	CSLRSGRGETQYF
TRBV11-2	TRBJ1-3	NA	CASSFPRVGGNTIYF
TRBV5-1	TRBJ2-5	NA	CASSSHGLVGQETQYF
TRBV28	TRBJ2-3	NA	CATRQLAQYF
TRBV7-2	TRBJ1-5	NA	CASSFGTRNQPQHF
TRBV29-1	TRBJ2-6	NA	CSVGPHSGANVLTF
TRBV6-1	TRBJ2-7	NA	CASSAAPGPYEQYF
TRBV14	TRBJ2-1	TRBD2	CASSQERAGRLYNEQFF
TRBV28	TRBJ1-2	TRBD1	CASSLWVGQGLNYGYTF
TRBV10-3	TRBJ2-3	NA	CAISDSNTDTQYF
TRBV28	TRBJ1-1	NA	CASSPGRTSGGTEAFF
TRBV27	TRBJ2-1	TRBD2	CASRPIAGAYYNEQFF
TRBV18	TRBJ1-1	NA	CASSRLTVANTEAFF
TRBV28	TRBJ2-7	TRBD1	CASSLLDGTGLYEQYF
TRBV11-2	TRBJ2-5	TRBD1	CASSPLGQLGETQYF
TRBV23-1	TRBJ2-7	NA	CASSQFPSDDMYEQYF
TRBV7-8	TRBJ2-1	TRBD2	CASSFVRLAEDNEQFF
TRBV19	TRBJ1-2	NA	CASSLRDVGYTF
TRBV7-7	TRBJ2-6	NA	CASSTGSPQSRANVLTF
TRBV5-1	TRBJ2-3	TRBD1	CASSLTGQGRTTDTQYF
TRBV10-3	TRBJ1-2	NA	CAISVGQSYGYTF
TRBV5-4	TRBJ1-1	NA	CASSLWVNTEAFF
TRBV5-4	TRBJ1-1	NA	CASTRTAMNTEAFF
TRBV4-2	TRBJ2-1	TRBD1	CASSQERQGGNNEQFF
TRBV25-1	TRBJ2-5	TRBD1	CASSKGQGKKETQYF
TRBV19	TRBJ1-4	NA	CASSEVSTNEKLFF
TRBV13	TRBJ2-3	TRBD2	CASSLDSRREGGTDTQYF
TRBV30	TRBJ1-2	NA	CAIRVGGRANYGYTF
TRBV6-5	TRBJ2-1	NA	CASSTRGYPHEQFF
TRBV7-9	TRBJ1-3	NA	CASSLEFWTSSGNTIYF
TRBV7-2	TRBJ1-1	NA	CASRDAIRPGDTEAFF